This T cell receptor beta chain is drawn from a study of CXCR3-negative and CXCR3-positive naive CD8 T cells. The overall study: Libraries each contributed about 1.5 +/- 0.3 million TRB reads, for about 150 million in total. Findings of the study overall: In cryopreserved cells, CXCR3 expression partially decreased, and fresh PBMCs were used in most assays. Similar TRBV-TRBJ usage characterized naive CXCR3-negative and CXCR3-positive cells; memory cells differed.

The sorter processed each CD8+ T cell subset in triplicate at some 330,000 cells apiece. With respect to this clonotype: What it binds is not known.

It was by 5' RACE with UMI labels that the TRB cDNA libraries were prepared. TCRdb reprocessed the 5' RACE reads and reports one entry per CDR3 protein, with no DNA. The table lists tens of thousands of distinct CDR3 sequences. This CDR3 has 17 residues. Sequenced input: memory CD8+ T cells from blood. The TCR sequence derives from a human donor in good health. Some clones in this sample may be carry-over from other donors' samples. This rearrangement joins TRBV23-1 to TRBJ2-7; absent DNA, TCRdb's TRBD2 call cannot be checked. TRBV23-1 falls under the ORF class, with uncertain function. The chain's CDR3 is CASSTGPRQFLTYEQYF.